The rows below give T cell receptor beta chains drawn from one sample of a study of blood T cell repertoires in COVID-19. Produced via immunoSEQ multiplex PCR; TCRdb's table is partial and in-frame only. The profile shows 25,000 to 35,000 clones, about 88% of them singletons. The sample comprised peripheral blood. The receptor source for this set is a human donor in a cohort sampled during active COVID-19. The donor label of this sample is uncertain. Each CDR3 is given with its conserved first and last residue. A D gene is named only where the DNA matches it firmly. Clone size appears in some rows only: once, few, many, or a class for an expanded clone.

j_gene: TRBJ1-6; d_gene: .; v_gene: TRBV7-8; abundance: .; CDR3nt: TGTGCCAGCAGCTTAGTTCAGGGGTATAATTCACCCCTCCACTTT; CDR3aa: CASSLVQGYNSPLHF
j_gene: TRBJ2-7; d_gene: TRBD2; v_gene: TRBV28; abundance: .; CDR3nt: TGTGCCAGCAGGATTAGCGGGGAAGAGCAGTACTTC; CDR3aa: CASRISGEEQYF
j_gene: TRBJ2-1; d_gene: TRBD2; v_gene: TRBV3-1/TRBV3-2; abundance: .; CDR3nt: TGTGCCAGCAGCCAAGCATTATTAAGGAGTCTAGCGGGAAATGAGCAGTTCTTC; CDR3aa: CASSQALLRSLAGNEQFF
j_gene: TRBJ1-2; d_gene: .; v_gene: TRBV5-6; abundance: .; CDR3nt: TGTGCCAGCAGCTTGCCGGTTAACTATGGCTACACCTTC; CDR3aa: CASSLPVNYGYTF
j_gene: TRBJ1-2; d_gene: .; v_gene: TRBV5-1; abundance: .; CDR3nt: TGCGCCAGCAGACTGACGGGGGGCTACACCTTC; CDR3aa: CASRLTGGYTF
j_gene: TRBJ2-1; d_gene: .; v_gene: TRBV4-1; abundance: .; CDR3nt: TGCGCCAGCAGCCAAGTTGGGGCCAGCGTCGATGAGCAGTTCTTC; CDR3aa: CASSQVGASVDEQFF
j_gene: TRBJ2-1; d_gene: .; v_gene: TRBV7-9; abundance: .; CDR3nt: TGTGCCAGCAGCCCTCGGGGGAACTCCTACAATGAGCAGTTCTTC; CDR3aa: CASSPRGNSYNEQFF
j_gene: TRBJ2-1; d_gene: TRBD2; v_gene: TRBV5-5; abundance: .; CDR3nt: TGTGCCAGCAGCGTCCTACCTAGCGGGAGTCGGGATGAGCAGTTCTTC; CDR3aa: CASSVLPSGSRDEQFF
j_gene: TRBJ1-2; d_gene: TRBD1; v_gene: TRBV5-4; abundance: .; CDR3nt: TGTGCCAGCAGGCCGGGACAGGGGAACTATGGCTACACCTTC; CDR3aa: CASRPGQGNYGYTF
j_gene: TRBJ2-5; d_gene: .; v_gene: TRBV10-3; abundance: .; CDR3nt: TGTGCCACCACTGGAGGAGGGGAGCGGGAGACCCAGTACTTC; CDR3aa: CATTGGGERETQYF
j_gene: TRBJ2-7; d_gene: .; v_gene: TRBV29-1; abundance: few; CDR3nt: TGCAGCGTTTCGTTAGGGGAAGAGCAGTACTTC; CDR3aa: CSVSLGEEQYF
j_gene: TRBJ2-1; d_gene: .; v_gene: TRBV5-5; abundance: .; CDR3nt: TGTGCCAGCAGCCCGGGACTCACCTTTTACAATGAGCAGTTCTTC; CDR3aa: CASSPGLTFYNEQFF
j_gene: TRBJ1-6; d_gene: TRBD1; v_gene: TRBV30; abundance: .; CDR3nt: TGTGCCTGGAGCATGACAGGGACTTATAATTCACCCCTCCACTTT; CDR3aa: CAWSMTGTYNSPLHF
j_gene: TRBJ2-2; d_gene: .; v_gene: TRBV3-1/TRBV3-2; abundance: .; CDR3nt: TGTGCCAGCAGCCTGTCTTCCGGGGAGCTGTTTTTT; CDR3aa: CASSLSSGELFF
j_gene: TRBJ2-2; d_gene: TRBD1; v_gene: TRBV18; abundance: .; CDR3nt: TGTGCCAGCTCATCTACAGGGGACGGTTTGGCCGGGGAGCTGTTTTTT; CDR3aa: CASSSTGDGLAGELFF
j_gene: TRBJ2-1; d_gene: TRBD1; v_gene: TRBV5-1; abundance: .; CDR3nt: TGCGCCAGCAGCGGCGAGGGACAGGGGTACAATGAGCAGTTCTTC; CDR3aa: CASSGEGQGYNEQFF
j_gene: TRBJ2-2; d_gene: .; v_gene: TRBV19; abundance: .; CDR3nt: TGTGCCAGTAGTATCAAGGACAGCGTAAACACCGGGGAGCTGTTTTTT; CDR3aa: CASSIKDSVNTGELFF
j_gene: TRBJ1-1; d_gene: .; v_gene: TRBV5-1; abundance: .; CDR3nt: TGCGCCAGCAGCTTGGAAGGGCGGGGGAACACTGAAGCTTTCTTT; CDR3aa: CASSLEGRGNTEAFF
j_gene: TRBJ2-1; d_gene: .; v_gene: TRBV11-2; abundance: .; CDR3nt: TGTGCCAGCAGCTGGCTCTTCGATGAGCAGTTCTTC; CDR3aa: CASSWLFDEQFF
j_gene: TRBJ2-1; d_gene: TRBD2; v_gene: TRBV19; abundance: .; CDR3nt: TGTGCCAGTGGGGCGGGAGGGGTTTCGAATGAGCAGTTCTTC; CDR3aa: CASGAGGVSNEQFF
j_gene: TRBJ2-1; d_gene: .; v_gene: TRBV7-6; abundance: .; CDR3nt: TGTGCCAGCAGCCTAGCGAGCTCCTACAATGAGCAGTTCTTC; CDR3aa: CASSLASSYNEQFF
j_gene: TRBJ2-5; d_gene: TRBD2; v_gene: TRBV19; abundance: .; CDR3nt: TGTGCCAGTAGTATATTGGGGACTACCGAGACCCAGTACTTC; CDR3aa: CASSILGTTETQYF
j_gene: TRBJ2-3; d_gene: TRBD2; v_gene: TRBV2; abundance: once; CDR3nt: TGTGCCAGCAGCACTAGCGGGTATGGCGATACGCAGTATTTT; CDR3aa: CASSTSGYGDTQYF
j_gene: TRBJ2-7; d_gene: TRBD2; v_gene: TRBV5-1; abundance: .; CDR3nt: TGCGCCAGCAGCTTGGGGACTAGCGGGAGCTACGAGCAGTACTTC; CDR3aa: CASSLGTSGSYEQYF
j_gene: TRBJ1-6; d_gene: .; v_gene: TRBV5-1; abundance: .; CDR3nt: TGCGCCAGCAGCTTGGCCGACGGGGGAATAAATTCACCCCTCCACTTT; CDR3aa: CASSLADGGINSPLHF
j_gene: TRBJ2-6; d_gene: .; v_gene: TRBV30; abundance: .; CDR3nt: TGTGCCTGGGACAGCCCTCTCGGGGCCAACGTCCTGACTTTC; CDR3aa: CAWDSPLGANVLTF